This T cell receptor beta chain emerged from a study of Ad26.COV2.S vaccination and SARS-CoV-2 variants. Assay used: immunoSEQ multiplex PCR; TCRdb lists only in-frame clones, some missing. The table lists approximately 360,000 clones, under 90% of them singletons. This CDR3 has 15 amino acids. Germline values: CDR1 LNHDA, CDR2 SQIVND (reference sequence). Trimming took off 4 bases at V and 2 bases at J, with 11 bases between the two ends. The treatment: 15 to 20 received Ad26.COV2.S at low or high dose, single or two shots; about 5 received placebo; per-sample allocation not given. The samples date from day 63 after the first vaccine or placebo injection. The donor's status was that of an adult aged 18-55 years in Boston.

The TCR was taken from a person between 18 and 65 years old who received the Ad26.COV2.S COVID-19 vaccine or a placebo. J is TRBJ2-2 and V is TRBV19, with unresolved D. The sample consisted of peripheral blood, taken in a trial of Ad26.COV2.S vaccine versus placebo. The CDR3 here is CASSTIDGNTGELFF. The CDR3 DNA reads TGTGCCAGTAGTACCATCGACGGTAACACCGGGGAGCTGTTTTTT.